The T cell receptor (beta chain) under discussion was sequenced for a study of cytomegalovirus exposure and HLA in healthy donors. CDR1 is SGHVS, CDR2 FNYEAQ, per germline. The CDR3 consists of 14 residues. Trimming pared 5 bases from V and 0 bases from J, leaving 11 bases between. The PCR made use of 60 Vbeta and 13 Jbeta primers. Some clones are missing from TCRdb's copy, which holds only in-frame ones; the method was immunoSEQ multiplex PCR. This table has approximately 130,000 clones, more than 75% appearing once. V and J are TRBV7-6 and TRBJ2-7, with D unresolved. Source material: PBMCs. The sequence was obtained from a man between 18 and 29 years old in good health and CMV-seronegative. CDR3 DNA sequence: TGTGCCAGCAGCCCCCGTGAGGCCTCCTACGAGCAGTACTTC. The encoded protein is CASSPREASYEQYF. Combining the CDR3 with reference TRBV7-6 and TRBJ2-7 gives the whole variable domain GAGVSQSPRYKVTKRGQDVALRCDPISGHVSLYWYRQALGQGPEFLTYFNYEAQQDKSGLPNDRFSAERPEGSISTLTIQRTEQRDSAMYRCASSPREASYEQYFGPGTRLTVT.